This T cell receptor beta chain was profiled in a study of regulatory T cells in long-lasting Graves disease. To make TCR beta libraries, researchers used iRepertoire HTBI primers and Arm-PCR of CDR3 regions. TCRdb reprocessed the multiplex PCR reads with MiXCR, giving one entry per CDR3 protein. This sample has about 440,000 distinct CDR3 sequences, with just under 15% found just once. V trimming: 5 bases; J trimming: 6 bases; junction bases outside the gene matches: 6. CDR1 is SEHNR and CDR2 is FQNEAQ in the germline V gene (reference sequence). This CDR3 has 15 amino acids. Time point in this sample: newly diagnosed GD, antithyroid drugs for less than 3 months. Generation of the TCR library employed RNA extracted from PBMCs. Peripheral blood, Nine milliliters per patient, was collected in EDTA tubes. The data were also submitted as part of a second study, on T cells in Graves' hyperthyroidism and ophthalmopathy.

This TCR came from a woman under 40 with Graves disease. Sequenced here: peripheral blood mononuclear cells (PBMCs), sampled at new diagnosis, from a patient treated with antithyroid drugs. The chain recombines TRBV7-9 with TRBJ1-6, with 8 bases that match TRBD1. In DNA form, the CDR3 reads TGTGCCAGCAGCCAACCGGGACAGGCTAATTCACCCCTCCACTTT. Translated, it gives CASSQPGQANSPLHF.